These 8 T cell receptor beta chains originate from one sample sequenced in a study of shared clonotypes between healthy human individuals. Libraries were prepared by immunoSEQ multiplex PCR; TCRdb keeps only in-frame clonotypes and omits some of them. The data hold over a million clones, with 98% observed a single time. Sequenced material: naive CD4+ T cells sorted from blood. Documented subset: CD45RA+ positively selected. The receptors derive from a man between 25 and 39 years old in good health.

This sequence joins TRBV18 and TRBJ1-1, with a tentative D call TRBD1 (6 bases). V was clipped by 1 base and J by 0 bases, with 12 bases between them. Germline V CDR1 and CDR2: KGHSH, LQKENI. The CDR3 length is 16 residues. The CDR3 loop is CASSPRKTGLNTEAFF. CDR3 nucleotides: TGTGCCAGCTCACCACGAAAAACAGGGCTGAACACTGAAGCTTTCTTT.

The chain combines TRBV7-2 with TRBJ1-2, with 9 nucleotides matching TRBD1. Germline loops: CDR1 SGHTA, CDR2 FQGNSA. Trimming removed 7 bases from V and 3 bases from J; junction bases left unmatched: 6. This CDR3 spans 14 amino acids. CDR3 DNA: TGTGCCAGCAACCGGGACAGGGTGGACTATGGCTACACCTTC. As protein: CASNRDRVDYGYTF. The full variable domain, its missing parts supplied by reference TRBV7-2 and TRBJ1-2, is GAGVSQSPSNKVTEKGKDVELRCDPISGHTALYWYRQSLGQGLEFLIYFQGNSAPDKSGLPSDRFSAERTGGSVSTLTIQRTQQEDSAVYLCASNRDRVDYGYTFGSGTRLTVV.

About this clone: Other DNA sequences in this sample translate to the same CDR3. The rearrangement joins TRBV7-3 to TRBJ2-1; no clear D gene. Trimming took 1 base from V and 5 from J, leaving 6 bases between them. CDR1 and CDR2 (germline): SGHTA, FQGTGA. This CDR3 region has 13 residues. CDR3 residues: CASSLIPNNEQFF. CDR3 sequence (DNA): TGTGCCAGCAGCTTAATACCCAACAATGAGCAGTTCTTC.

CDR3 sequence (DNA): TGCAGCGTTGAAGTTGTCGAAGGGGGGGAGCAGTACTTC. Protein product: CSVEVVEGGEQYF. The chain employs TRBV29-1 and TRBJ2-7; D possibly uses TRBD1 or TRBD2 (6 bases each). The CDR3 is made up of 13 amino acids. Germline CDR1 SQVTM, CDR2 ANQGSEA. The V end lost 1 base, the J end lost 7 bases, and 14 bases lay between the germline ends.

The rearrangement uses TRBV2 and TRBJ2-5, with 7 bases fitting TRBD1. J lost 3 bases, V lost 8 bases, and 9 bases had no gene match. The CDR3 runs to 14 residues. Germline V gene data show CDR1 as SNHLY and CDR2 as FYNNEI. CDR3 bases: TGTGCCAGCTTCCGGGACAGACTTAAAGAGACCCAGTACTTC. Translated: CASFRDRLKETQYF. Full variable domain (remainder filled in from reference TRBV2 and TRBJ2-5): EPEVTQTPSHQVTQMGQEVILRCVPISNHLYFYWYRQILGQKVEFLVSFYNNEISEKSEIFDDQFSVERPDGSNFTLKIRSTKLEDSAMYFCASFRDRLKETQYFGPGTRLLVL.

This chain links TRBV6-1 with TRBJ2-7; D is perhaps TRBD2 (5 bases). CDR1 MNHNS and CDR2 SASEGT come from the germline V gene. The CDR3 runs 13 residues. Trimming took 0 bases from V and 9 from J, leaving 12 bases between them. CDR3 amino acids: CASSEAPLAGQYF. In nucleotides, the CDR3 is TGTGCCAGCAGTGAAGCACCCTTGGCGGGGCAGTACTTC.

About this clone itself: The sample holds other DNA sequences that translate to the same CDR3. J is TRBJ2-2 and V is TRBV19; 8 bases map to TRBD2. Trimming removed 3 bases from V and 4 bases from J; junction bases left unmatched: 7. The V gene's germline CDR1 is LNHDA and CDR2 SQIVND (reference sequence). There are 16 residues in the CDR3. Here the CDR3 reads CASSILAGGATGELFF. The CDR3, as DNA: TGTGCCAGTAGTATCCTTGCGGGAGGTGCCACCGGGGAGCTGTTTTTT.

This clone occurred once. The chain combines TRBV27 with TRBJ2-7; D not resolved. Trimming cost V 3 bases and J 11 bases, with 17 bases left between them. Germline V gene sequence: CDR1 MNHEY, CDR2 SMNVEV (reference sequence). This CDR3 is built from 13 residues. CDR3 sequence (DNA): TGTGCCAGCAGTTTGGTGGCTCCATTTTCTGAGTACTTC. Translation gives CASSLVAPFSEYF.